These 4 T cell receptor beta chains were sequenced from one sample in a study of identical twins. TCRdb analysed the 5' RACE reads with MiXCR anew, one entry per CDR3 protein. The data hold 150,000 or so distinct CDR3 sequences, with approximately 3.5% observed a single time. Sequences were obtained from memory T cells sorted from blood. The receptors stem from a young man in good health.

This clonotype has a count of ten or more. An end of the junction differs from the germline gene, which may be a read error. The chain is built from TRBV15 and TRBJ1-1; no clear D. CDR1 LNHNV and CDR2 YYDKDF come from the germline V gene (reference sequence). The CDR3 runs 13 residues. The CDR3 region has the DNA TGCTTGGAGGTAGAGACGACGAACACTGAAGCTTTCTTT. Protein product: CLEVETTNTEAFF.

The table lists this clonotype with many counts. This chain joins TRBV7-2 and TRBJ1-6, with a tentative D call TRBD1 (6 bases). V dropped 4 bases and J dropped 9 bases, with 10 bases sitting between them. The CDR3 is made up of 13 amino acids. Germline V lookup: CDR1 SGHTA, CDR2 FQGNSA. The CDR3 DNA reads TGTGCCAGCAGCTCCACAGGGAGTTCACCCCTCCACTTT. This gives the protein CASSSTGSSPLHF.

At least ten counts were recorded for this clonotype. In DNA, the CDR3 is TGCAGTGCTAGAGAGTGGGAGGGCCTTTCTGTCCAAGATACGCAGTATTTT. It yields the protein CSAREWEGLSVQDTQYF. The gene calls are TRBV20-1 and TRBJ2-3; TRBD2 matches 7 bases. V gave up 0 bases and J gave up 5 bases; unmatched junction bases: 14. Germline V gives CDR1 DFQATT, CDR2 SNEGSKA (reference sequence). The CDR3 runs to 17 residues.

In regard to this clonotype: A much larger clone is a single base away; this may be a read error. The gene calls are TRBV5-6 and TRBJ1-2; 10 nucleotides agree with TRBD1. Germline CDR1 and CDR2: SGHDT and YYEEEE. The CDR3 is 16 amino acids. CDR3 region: CVSSMTGGNRDYGYTF. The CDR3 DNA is TGTGTCAGCAGTATGACAGGGGGCAACAGAGACTATGGCTACACCTTC. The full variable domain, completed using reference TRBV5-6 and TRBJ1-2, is DAGVTQSPTHLIKTRGQQVTLRCSPKSGHDTVSWYQQALGQGPQFIFQYYEEEERQRGNFPDRFSGHQFPNYSSELNVNALLLGDSALYLCVSSMTGGNRDYGYTFGSGTRLTVV.